These 21 T cell receptor beta chains originate from one sample sequenced in a study of human T cells and chemical hapten exposure. Time point noted: pre-sensitization, week 0. Treatment specified: therapeutic diphenylcyclopropenone sensitization with weekly scalp DPC. TCRdb re-called the RACE reads with MiXCR, one entry per CDR3 protein. The sample records about 46,000 distinct CDR3 sequences, 9.4% being singletons. Sequencing was performed on whole blood, taken in connection with sensitization to the hapten diphenylcyclopropenone (DPC). The source is a woman aged 40-49 years with alopecia areata. Some clones in this sample may be carry-over from other donors' samples.

This clonotype came up many times. The rearrangement uses TRBV12-3 or TRBV12-4 and TRBJ2-3; D ambiguous. The V end lost 2 bases, the J end lost 0 bases, and 3 bases lay between the germline ends. There are 13 residues in the CDR3. The CDR3 loop reads CASSLLSTDTQYF. The CDR3 region has the DNA TGTGCCAGCAGTTTACTTAGCACAGATACGCAGTATTTT.

This rearrangement joins TRBV5-1 to TRBJ2-5, with 10 bases matching TRBD2. Germline V gives CDR1 SGHRS, CDR2 YFSETQ. Trimming took 4 bases from V and 7 from J; bases not matched to a gene: 19. This CDR3 is built from 18 residues. As DNA, the CDR3 is TGCGCCAGCAGCCCCCAGCGGGAGGGCCCCGGGGACCCGCGGACCCAGTACTTC. Protein product: CASSPQREGPGDPRTQYF.

This clonotype occurred many times. This chain connects TRBV20-1 to TRBJ1-2, with 10 bases that match TRBD1. Germline V gene lookup returns CDR1 DFQATT and CDR2 SNEGSKA (reference sequence). The ends lost 6 bases at V and 3 bases at J; junction bases unmatched: 10. The CDR3 has 15 amino acids. The CDR3 sequence: CSAGLGDRGHYGYTF. Here the CDR3 DNA reads TGCAGTGCAGGATTGGGCGACAGGGGGCACTATGGCTACACCTTC.

There are many counts of this clonotype. The rearrangement joins TRBV11-2 to TRBJ2-5; 7 positions match TRBD1. Losses at the gene ends were 3 bases for V and 2 bases for J; bases not matched to a gene: 12. The CDR3 sequence is 17 residues long. Germline CDR1 reads SGHAT; CDR2 reads FQNNGV. The CDR3 sequence: CASSLDGQDDIQETQYF. The CDR3 DNA is TGTGCCAGCAGCTTGGACGGACAGGACGATATTCAAGAGACCCAGTACTTC.

The J gene is TRBJ2-7, the V gene TRBV7-9; possibly TRBD2 for D (6 bases). Germline assignment: CDR1 SEHNR and CDR2 FQNEAQ (reference sequence). The CDR3 extends over 14 amino acids. Trimming removed 5 bases at V and 5 bases at J, with 16 bases between. CDR3 loop: CASSHSGARDEQYF. The CDR3 nucleotides read TGTGCCAGCAGCCATAGCGGAGCCAGGGACGAGCAGTACTTC.

About this clonotype: A read error may be the cause here, since a much bigger clone is one base away. This likely comes from a read error, as the CDR3 has no conserved phenylalanine or tryptophan at its end. The gene calls are TRBV6-6 and TRBJ1-1; D is unclear. Per the germline V gene, CDR1 is MNHNY and CDR2 is SVGAGI (reference sequence). V lost 0 bases to trimming and J lost 0 bases, with 8 bases between them. This CDR3 is built from 15 residues. CDR3 sequence (DNA): TGTGCCAGCAGTTACTCCCCCTCAGTGAACACTGAAGCTTTCTCT. It is translated as CASSYSPSVNTEAFS.

V and J are TRBV6-2 or TRBV6-3 and TRBJ2-3; D is perhaps TRBD1 (6 bases). Trimming pared 6 bases from V and 0 bases from J, leaving 13 bases between. CDR3 length: 15 amino acids. Looked up from germline, CDR1 is MNHEY and CDR2 is SVGEGT. DNA of the CDR3: TGTGCCAGCAGCCCGAACAGGGTTAGCACAGATACGCAGTATTTT. Encoded protein: CASSPNRVSTDTQYF.

J is TRBJ1-6 and V is TRBV28, with TRBD1 identical over 7 bases. The CDR3 totals 16 residues. Germline CDR1 is MDHEN and CDR2 is SYDVKM. V dropped 8 bases and J dropped 9; count of bases not matched to a gene: 16. The CDR3 DNA follows: TGTGCCAGCTGCGGCCGGGTTGGGACAGTGATTTCACCCCTCCACTTT. This codes for CASCGRVGTVISPLHF.

This clonotype was recorded at least ten times. The CDR3 DNA sequence: TGTGCCAGCGGAGGACAGGAACATCAGCCCCAGCATTTT. Translating it yields CASGGQEHQPQHF. This chain uses TRBV6-2 or TRBV6-3 with TRBJ1-5, with TRBD1 identical over 7 bases. Germline CDR1 MNHEY, CDR2 SVGEGT. The CDR3 covers 13 residues. J gave up 5 bases and V 8 bases, and 6 bases lay outside the gene matches.

This clonotype is categorized as medium-sized. The rearrangement uses TRBV7-9 and TRBJ1-2; D gene uncertain. V was pared by 5 bases and J by 2 bases, with 9 bases between. Germline CDR1 is SEHNR and CDR2 is FQNEAQ (reference sequence). The CDR3 has 13 residues. CDR3 sequence reads: CASSPTLNYGYTF. In DNA form, the CDR3 reads TGTGCCAGCAGCCCGACACTAAACTATGGCTACACCTTC.

The sample holds many counts of this clonotype. This rearrangement joins TRBV7-8 to TRBJ1-5, with 9 bases fitting TRBD1. This CDR3 comprises 16 residues. With 2 bases clipped from V and 10 bases from J, the junction kept 12 bases outside the gene matches. CDR1 and CDR2 (germline): SGHVS, FQNEAQ. The CDR3 DNA sequence: TGTGCCAGCAGCTTATGGGCAGGACAGGGGATCAGCCCCCAGCATTTT. It codes for CASSLWAGQGISPQHF.

This clonotype has more than one count but fewer than ten. This rearrangement joins TRBV5-8 to TRBJ2-1, with D unresolved. V was clipped by 2 bases and J by 12 bases, with 6 bases between them. The germline V gene encodes CDR1 SGHTS and CDR2 YDEGEE. The CDR3 runs to 10 residues. Here the CDR3 DNA reads TGTGCCAGCAGCTTTGACGGGCAGTTCTTC. This sequence encodes CASSFDGQFF.

In its sample, this clonotype was seen a few times. The chain recombines TRBV4-1 with TRBJ1-5; D is unresolved. V dropped 0 bases and J dropped 6 bases, with 6 bases sitting between them. The CDR3 spans 13 residues. Germline V gene data show CDR1 as MGHRA and CDR2 as YSYEKL. The CDR3 bases are TGCGCCAGCAGCCAAGACAGATTTCAGCCCCAGCATTTT. Amino acids: CASSQDRFQPQHF.

This clonotype was counted only a few times. The chain uses TRBV5-5 and TRBJ2-5; TRBD1 is a possible D gene (6 bases). V was shortened by 4 bases and J by 5 bases, with 18 bases between the two germline ends. Per the germline V gene, CDR1 is SGHKS and CDR2 is YYEKEE (reference sequence). The CDR3 runs 15 residues. This CDR3 reads CASSKQQGSGETQYF. The CDR3 nucleotides read TGTGCCAGCAGCAAGCAACAGGGATCTGGTGAGACCCAGTACTTC.

This clonotype was seen a handful of times. CDR3 loop: CASSLGFRSQETQYF. CDR3 sequence (DNA): TGTGCCAGCAGCTTAGGCTTCAGGTCACAAGAGACCCAGTACTTC. This chain joins TRBV7-6 and TRBJ2-5; D not resolved. The V gene lost 1 base and the J gene lost 2 bases, with 11 bases spanning the gap. CDR3 size: 15 residues. CDR1 SGHVS and CDR2 FNYEAQ come from the germline V gene.

This clonotype has a count of ten or more. This rearrangement joins TRBV18 to TRBJ1-5; the D gene is possibly TRBD1 (6 bases). The V gene's germline CDR1 is KGHSH and CDR2 LQKENI. V was shortened by 5 bases and J by 7 bases, with 12 bases between the two germline ends. The CDR3 loop spans 13 amino acids. The CDR3 reads CASSSNREQPQHF. Here the CDR3 DNA reads TGTGCCAGCTCATCGAACAGGGAACAGCCCCAGCATTTT.

This clonotype was detected many times. The V gene is TRBV29-1, the J gene TRBJ2-3, with D possibly TRBD2 on 7 matching bases. The V end lost 6 bases, the J end lost 3 bases, and 16 bases lay between the germline ends. Germline values: CDR1 SQVTM, CDR2 ANQGSEA. CDR3 length: 14 residues. CDR3 sequence reads: CSVVGGGWTDTQYF. DNA of the CDR3: TGCAGCGTAGTAGGGGGGGGCTGGACAGATACGCAGTATTTT.

As for this clonotype: A much larger clone lies one base from this, so it may be a read error. The chain joins TRBV20-1 to TRBJ1-5; tentative D call: TRBD1 (5 bases). Germline lookup yields CDR1 DFQATT and CDR2 SNEGSKA (reference sequence). The CDR3 is 13 residues long. Trimming took 2 bases from V and 8 from J, leaving 13 bases between them. The CDR3 sequence is CSARTRVDKPQHF. For the CDR3, the DNA is TGCAGTGCTAGAACCAGGGTAGATAAGCCCCAGCATTTT.

This clonotype was counted many times. The chain couples TRBV7-2 to TRBJ2-6, with a weak D call TRBD1 (6 bases). Trimming cost V 5 bases and J 2 bases, with 13 bases left between them. CDR3 length equals 16 residues. Germline CDR1 and CDR2: SGHTA and FQGNSA. CDR3 residues: CASSIQGTPGANVLTF. CDR3 nucleotides: TGTGCCAGCAGCATACAGGGTACCCCTGGGGCCAACGTCCTGACTTTC.

This clonotype was counted many times. The chain carries TRBV6-5 and TRBJ1-2; D unresolved. Germline CDR1 MNHEY, CDR2 SVGAGI. Trimming shortened V by 0 bases and J by 0 bases, and 8 bases separated the two germline ends. This CDR3 has 15 amino acids. The DNA of the CDR3 is TGTGCCAGCAGTTACTCGAGGAGTCCTAACTATGGCTACACCTTC. Its translation: CASSYSRSPNYGYTF.

This clonotype was counted at least ten times. The chain employs TRBV6-4 and TRBJ2-2, with unresolved D. CDR3 length equals 16 residues. V lost 3 bases and J lost 6, with 17 bases in between. Germline CDR1 reads MRHNA; CDR2 reads SNTAGT. The CDR3 here is CASSESSRFEAGELFF. The CDR3 bases are TGTGCCAGCAGTGAATCATCCCGGTTTGAGGCCGGGGAGCTGTTTTTT.